What follows is one T cell receptor beta chain and its context. No antigen is known for it. This sample was included in a study of CD8+CD57+ T cells in acquired aplastic anemia. Study information: Recorded DNA amounts for sorted CD4+ and CD8+ cells had an average of about 3.5 ug.

Study-wide points: Researchers reported that CD8+ Simpson's diversity was not significantly different in patients versus controls.

Trimming took off 2 bases at V and 4 bases at J, with 26 bases between the two ends. The CDR3 is made up of 19 amino acids. The germline V gene has CDR1 SGHDN and CDR2 FVKESK. It was genomic DNA that served as the template for profiling TCR beta VDJ and CDR3. TCRdb passed the reads through MiXCR, listing each CDR3 protein once. This table holds just over 450,000 distinct CDR3 sequences, more than 25% found once. Patients chosen for sequencing had shown CD8+CD57+ cell expansion by flow cytometry. The sample consisted of sorted CD4+, CD8+, or CD8+CD57+ T cells (not recorded which) from PBMCs. V is TRBV14 and J is TRBJ1-1; tentative D call: TRBD1 (5 bases). This receptor was identified in a human donor with aplastic anemia. The DNA of the CDR3 is TGTGCCAGCAGCCAAATCCTCCCAGGGTACGGGCCAAGGGGCACTGAAGCTTTCTTT. As protein: CASSQILPGYGPRGTEAFF.